Listed below are T cell receptor beta chains from one sample, sequenced in a study of cytomegalovirus exposure and HLA in healthy donors. The repertoire was sequenced with immunoSEQ multiplex PCR; TCRdb's copy has only in-frame clones and lacks some. The top ten hold around 10% of the sample, which has about 160,000 clones, 82% seen once. The sample was PBMCs. These receptors all stem from a man aged 50 to 59 in good health and CMV-seropositive. The CDR3 runs from the conserved cysteine through the conserved F or W. The D gene is left open where the match is weak. Rows may omit the clone size; those that give it use once, few, many or a size class.

D: TRBD2
size: NA
J: TRBJ2-7
V: TRBV4-2
CDR3: CASSPGLAGGYYEQYF
DNA: TGTGCCAGCAGCCCGGGACTAGCGGGAGGCTACTACGAGCAGTACTTC

D: NA
size: NA
J: TRBJ2-3
V: TRBV29-1
CDR3: CSVGSVGTDTQYF
DNA: TGCAGCGTTGGGTCGGTGGGCACAGATACGCAGTATTTT

D: TRBD2
size: NA
J: TRBJ2-1
V: TRBV7-2
CDR3: CASSLALRELNEQFF
DNA: TGTGCCAGCAGCTTAGCGCTGCGGGAGCTCAATGAGCAGTTCTTC

D: TRBD1
size: once
J: TRBJ1-1
V: TRBV7-2
CDR3: CASSKTGTGDAEAFF
DNA: TGTGCCAGCAGTAAAACCGGGACAGGGGACGCTGAAGCTTTCTTT

D: TRBD1
size: NA
J: TRBJ1-5
V: TRBV28
CDR3: CASRGTGEFYSNQPQHF
DNA: TGTGCCAGCAGGGGAACAGGGGAATTTTATAGCAATCAGCCCCAGCATTTT

D: NA
size: few
J: TRBJ1-2
V: TRBV7-8
CDR3: CASSLGGNYGYTF
DNA: TGTGCCAGCAGCTTGGGAGGGAACTATGGCTACACCTTC

D: NA
size: NA
J: TRBJ1-6
V: TRBV6-6
CDR3: CASSYSRGNISPLHF
DNA: TGTGCCAGCAGTTACTCGCGAGGGAATATTTCACCCCTCCACTTT

D: NA
size: NA
J: TRBJ1-2
V: TRBV25-1
CDR3: CASSEYVAKGYTF
DNA: TGTGCCAGCAGTGAATATGTAGCTAAAGGCTACACCTTC

D: TRBD1
size: NA
J: TRBJ2-7
V: TRBV6-5
CDR3: CASSYSGTVSSYEQYF
DNA: TGTGCCAGCAGTTACTCCGGGACAGTCAGCTCCTACGAGCAGTACTTC

D: NA
size: NA
J: TRBJ1-3
V: TRBV5-5
CDR3: CASRIGQNSGNTIYF
DNA: TGTGCCAGCAGAATCGGACAGAACTCTGGAAACACCATATATTTT

D: NA
size: few
J: TRBJ1-2
V: TRBV2
CDR3: CASSVQGDYGYTF
DNA: TGTGCCAGCAGTGTCCAAGGGGACTATGGCTACACCTTC

D: TRBD1
size: NA
J: TRBJ1-6
V: TRBV5-1
CDR3: CASSLNRGGNSPLHF
DNA: TGCGCCAGCAGCTTGAACAGGGGTGGTAATTCACCCCTCCACTTT

D: TRBD2
size: few
J: TRBJ2-1
V: TRBV5-8
CDR3: CASSWTSGRSNEQFF
DNA: TGTGCCAGCAGCTGGACTAGCGGGAGATCGAATGAGCAGTTCTTC

D: NA
size: NA
J: TRBJ2-5
V: TRBV9
CDR3: CASSGLLGGSKETQYF
DNA: TGTGCCAGCAGCGGCCTCCTGGGGGGATCTAAAGAGACCCAGTACTTC

D: TRBD2
size: NA
J: TRBJ2-3
V: TRBV28
CDR3: CASSLLGGSADTQYF
DNA: TGTGCCAGCAGTTTATTGGGCGGGAGCGCAGATACGCAGTATTTT

D: NA
size: NA
J: TRBJ2-7
V: TRBV5-4
CDR3: CASSLDRGTYEQYF
DNA: TGTGCCAGCAGCTTGGATCGCGGTACCTACGAGCAGTACTTC

D: NA
size: few
J: TRBJ1-1
V: TRBV11-2
CDR3: CASSLQGNTEAFF
DNA: TGTGCCAGCAGCTTACAGGGGAACACTGAAGCTTTCTTT

D: TRBD2
size: NA
J: TRBJ2-3
V: TRBV4-3
CDR3: CASTPSGRTDTQYF
DNA: TGCGCCAGCACACCTAGCGGGAGGACAGATACGCAGTATTTT

D: TRBD1
size: NA
J: TRBJ1-1
V: TRBV28
CDR3: CASDLPGTGNTEAFF
DNA: TGTGCCAGCGACCTACCCGGGACAGGGAACACTGAAGCTTTCTTT

D: NA
size: once
J: TRBJ1-1
V: TRBV7-3
CDR3: CASSLGQNTEAFF
DNA: TGTGCCAGCAGCCTCGGACAGAACACTGAAGCTTTCTTT

D: NA
size: NA
J: TRBJ2-3
V: TRBV5-1
CDR3: CASSRDLITDTQYF
DNA: TGCGCCAGCAGCCGGGACTTGATCACAGATACGCAGTATTTT

D: TRBD1
size: NA
J: TRBJ1-2
V: TRBV10-3
CDR3: CAISRQGSYGYTF
DNA: TGTGCCATCAGTAGACAGGGTTCCTATGGCTACACCTTC

D: NA
size: NA
J: TRBJ2-7
V: TRBV18
CDR3: CASSPGSYSYEQYF
DNA: TGTGCCAGCTCACCGGGGAGCTACTCCTACGAGCAGTACTTC

D: TRBD1
size: NA
J: TRBJ1-1
V: TRBV7-3
CDR3: CASSSGQGPLSEAFF
DNA: TGTGCCAGCAGCTCCGGACAGGGCCCCCTTTCCGAAGCTTTCTTT

D: NA
size: NA
J: TRBJ1-1
V: TRBV7-3
CDR3: CASSPPLRAEAFF
DNA: TGTGCCAGCAGCCCACCCTTGCGAGCTGAAGCTTTCTTT

D: TRBD1
size: NA
J: TRBJ2-5
V: TRBV5-6
CDR3: CASSGDRGWETQYF
DNA: TGTGCCAGCAGCGGCGACAGGGGCTGGGAGACCCAGTACTTC

D: NA
size: NA
J: TRBJ2-5
V: TRBV19
CDR3: CASSIGQAPAAQYF
DNA: TGTGCCAGTAGTATAGGACAGGCGCCGGCGGCCCAGTACTTC

D: NA
size: NA
J: TRBJ1-5
V: TRBV5-1
CDR3: CASSLELRSPQHF
DNA: TGCGCCAGCAGCTTGGAATTGAGGTCTCCCCAGCATTTT

D: TRBD2
size: once
J: TRBJ2-3
V: TRBV25-1
CDR3: CASSDGTSGTDTQYF
DNA: TGTGCCAGCAGTGATGGGACTAGCGGCACAGATACGCAGTATTTT

D: NA
size: NA
J: TRBJ1-1
V: TRBV28
CDR3: CASRARGTEAFF
DNA: TGTGCCAGCAGGGCAAGAGGCACTGAAGCTTTCTTT

D: NA
size: NA
J: TRBJ2-2
V: TRBV7-3
CDR3: CASSEGLANTGELFF
DNA: TGTGCCAGCAGTGAGGGATTGGCAAACACCGGGGAGCTGTTTTTT

D: NA
size: NA
J: TRBJ2-1
V: TRBV5-1
CDR3: CASSNGLGSYNEQFF
DNA: TGCGCCAGCAGCAATGGACTTGGCTCCTACAATGAGCAGTTCTTC

D: NA
size: NA
J: TRBJ2-7
V: TRBV4-1
CDR3: CASSQDSRTDIYEQYF
DNA: TGCGCCAGCAGCCAAGATTCCCGGACAGACATCTACGAGCAGTACTTC

D: TRBD2
size: NA
J: TRBJ2-5
V: TRBV5-1
CDR3: CASSPTIAGVLETQYF
DNA: TGCGCCAGCAGCCCGACGATAGCGGGGGTTCTCGAGACCCAGTACTTC

D: NA
size: NA
J: TRBJ2-7
V: TRBV11-2
CDR3: CASSQWGDSSYEQYF
DNA: TGTGCCAGCAGCCAATGGGGGGATAGCTCCTACGAGCAGTACTTC

D: NA
size: NA
J: TRBJ1-2
V: TRBV27
CDR3: CASSPINSPRYTF
DNA: TGTGCCAGCAGTCCAATCAACAGTCCGCGCTACACCTTC

D: NA
size: NA
J: TRBJ1-3
V: TRBV10-3
CDR3: CAISEPTANSGNTIYF
DNA: TGTGCCATCAGTGAGCCGACAGCTAACTCTGGAAACACCATATATTTT

D: TRBD1
size: once
J: TRBJ1-2
V: TRBV5-4
CDR3: CASSSDRVYGYTF
DNA: TGTGCCAGCAGCTCCGACAGGGTATATGGCTACACCTTC

D: NA
size: NA
J: TRBJ2-5
V: TRBV29-1
CDR3: CSVGAGNQETQYF
DNA: TGCAGCGTTGGAGCGGGTAACCAAGAGACCCAGTACTTC

D: NA
size: NA
J: TRBJ2-7
V: TRBV19
CDR3: CASTIGGGLSYEQYF
DNA: TGTGCCAGTACCATCGGAGGGGGCTTATCCTACGAGCAGTACTTC

D: TRBD1
size: NA
J: TRBJ1-4
V: TRBV10-3
CDR3: CAISESTGRNPTNEKLFF
DNA: TGTGCCATCAGTGAGTCGACAGGGAGGAACCCAACTAATGAAAAACTGTTTTTT

D: NA
size: NA
J: TRBJ1-2
V: TRBV10-1
CDR3: CASTHPGGYTF
DNA: TGCGCCAGCACTCACCCGGGGGGCTACACCTTC

D: NA
size: NA
J: TRBJ1-2
V: TRBV29-1
CDR3: CSVPGRQNYGYTF
DNA: TGCAGCGTCCCCGGCAGGCAGAACTATGGCTACACCTTC

D: TRBD2
size: NA
J: TRBJ2-3
V: TRBV29-1
CDR3: CSALVRKPVAGDTQYF
DNA: TGCAGCGCCCTCGTACGAAAGCCGGTAGCGGGGGATACGCAGTATTTT

D: TRBD1
size: NA
J: TRBJ1-4
V: TRBV2
CDR3: CASSLRQGANEKLFF
DNA: TGTGCCAGCAGTTTACGACAGGGGGCAAATGAAAAACTGTTTTTT

D: NA
size: NA
J: TRBJ2-3
V: TRBV27
CDR3: CASSGLFSTDTQYF
DNA: TGTGCCAGCAGTGGACTATTCAGCACAGATACGCAGTATTTT

D: TRBD1
size: NA
J: TRBJ1-2
V: TRBV7-2
CDR3: CASSTSRGNYGYTF
DNA: TGTGCCAGCAGCACGAGCAGGGGGAACTATGGCTACACCTTC

D: NA
size: NA
J: TRBJ2-2
V: TRBV5-1
CDR3: CASSLGLDTGELFF
DNA: TGCGCCAGCAGCTTGGGGCTAGATACCGGGGAGCTGTTTTTT

D: NA
size: few
J: TRBJ2-1
V: TRBV4-2
CDR3: CASSQDPREPSYNEQFF
DNA: TGTGCCAGCAGCCAAGATCCCCGGGAGCCTTCCTACAATGAGCAGTTCTTC

D: NA
size: NA
J: TRBJ2-6
V: TRBV2
CDR3: CASSEAVSSGANGLTF
DNA: TGTGCCAGCAGTGAAGCGGTGAGCTCTGGGGCCAACGGCCTGACTTTC

D: NA
size: NA
J: TRBJ1-2
V: TRBV7-9
CDR3: CASSLESFGYTF
DNA: TGTGCCAGCAGCTTAGAGAGCTTCGGCTACACCTTC

D: TRBD1
size: few
J: TRBJ2-7
V: TRBV7-2
CDR3: CASSLGGQGAYEQSF
DNA: TGTGCCAGCAGCTTAGGGGGGCAGGGGGCCTACGAGCAGTCCTTC

D: NA
size: NA
J: TRBJ1-2
V: TRBV2
CDR3: CASSVVRLANYGYTF
DNA: TGTGCCAGCAGTGTCGTGCGTTTAGCTAACTATGGCTACACCTTC

D: TRBD1
size: NA
J: TRBJ1-5
V: TRBV19
CDR3: CASSMGTGNQPQHF
DNA: TGTGCCAGTAGTATGGGGACAGGAAATCAGCCCCAGCATTTT